This is a list of T cell receptor beta chains from one sample in a study of blood T cells in healthy people across ages. TCRdb reanalysed the 5' RACE reads using MiXCR and keeps one entry per CDR3 protein. The repertoire has fewer than 800,000 distinct CDR3 sequences, under 25% of them found once; the top ten carry approximately 3.6%. The source material was blood. Receptor source: a man aged 70-80 years in good health. Both conserved end residues are part of each CDR3. Fields, in order: J gene, CDR3 length, V gene, D gene, clone size, CDR3 DNA, CDR3 protein. The D gene is left open where the match is weak. Clone size is shown for a subset of rows, as once, few, many or a class of expanded clone.

j_call: TRBJ1-2; cdr3_length: 12; v_call: TRBV28; d_call: .; clone_size: few; cdr3_nt: TGTGCCAGCAATGCAGGGAACTATGGCTACACCTTC; cdr3_aa: CASNAGNYGYTF
j_call: TRBJ1-4; cdr3_length: 14; v_call: TRBV28; d_call: .; clone_size: .; cdr3_nt: TGTGCCAGCAGTCAGCTCGGGATTAATGAAAAACTGCTTTTT; cdr3_aa: CASSQLGINEKLLF
j_call: TRBJ2-1; cdr3_length: 15; v_call: TRBV27; d_call: TRBD2; clone_size: .; cdr3_nt: TGTGCCAGCAGTGGCCTGGGACTAAAGACCCGTGAGCAGTTCTTC; cdr3_aa: CASSGLGLKTREQFF
j_call: TRBJ2-3; cdr3_length: 9; v_call: TRBV20-1; d_call: .; clone_size: .; cdr3_nt: TGCAGTGCAATGGTAGCGCAGTATTTT; cdr3_aa: CSAMVAQYF
j_call: TRBJ1-5; cdr3_length: 18; v_call: TRBV25-1; d_call: TRBD1; clone_size: .; cdr3_nt: TGTGCCAGCAGTGGGGACAGGGGGCTGGTGGATAGCAATCAGCCCCAGCATTTT; cdr3_aa: CASSGDRGLVDSNQPQHF
j_call: TRBJ2-3; cdr3_length: 12; v_call: TRBV6-6; d_call: TRBD2; clone_size: .; cdr3_nt: TGTGCCATAGCGGGAGGTACAGATACGCAGTATTTT; cdr3_aa: CAIAGGTDTQYF
j_call: TRBJ1-2; cdr3_length: 14; v_call: TRBV12-3/TRBV12-4; d_call: .; clone_size: few; cdr3_nt: TGTGCCAGCAGTCTGACGGACGGAAACTATGGCTACACCTTC; cdr3_aa: CASSLTDGNYGYTF
j_call: TRBJ1-4; cdr3_length: 15; v_call: TRBV2; d_call: .; clone_size: once; cdr3_nt: TGTGCCAGCAATGACCTGGGGGCGAGTGATGAAAAACTGTTTTTT; cdr3_aa: CASNDLGASDEKLFF
j_call: TRBJ2-3; cdr3_length: 16; v_call: TRBV6-6; d_call: .; clone_size: few; cdr3_nt: TGTGCCAGCAGTTACGGGGCGCGGGGACCGGAAGATACGCAGTATTTT; cdr3_aa: CASSYGARGPEDTQYF
j_call: TRBJ2-7; cdr3_length: 14; v_call: TRBV7-2; d_call: .; clone_size: few; cdr3_nt: TGTGCCAGCGCTTCGGGAGACGCCCCCTACGAGCAGTACTTC; cdr3_aa: CASASGDAPYEQYF
j_call: TRBJ1-2; cdr3_length: 11; v_call: TRBV24-1; d_call: .; clone_size: .; cdr3_nt: TGTGCCACCAGTGATAATTATGGCTACACCTTC; cdr3_aa: CATSDNYGYTF
j_call: TRBJ1-6; cdr3_length: 15; v_call: TRBV9; d_call: TRBD1; clone_size: few; cdr3_nt: TGTGCCAGCAGCGTAGAGGACAGGGGAGGCTCACCCCTCCACTTT; cdr3_aa: CASSVEDRGGSPLHF
j_call: TRBJ2-1; cdr3_length: 16; v_call: TRBV7-2; d_call: .; clone_size: .; cdr3_nt: TGTGCCAGCAGCACCACAGGGTCGGGGTCCTACAATGAGCAGTTCTTC; cdr3_aa: CASSTTGSGSYNEQFF
j_call: TRBJ1-1; cdr3_length: 14; v_call: TRBV13; d_call: .; clone_size: .; cdr3_nt: TGTGCCAGCAGGAAGGACTCAGTGAACACTGAAGCTTTCTTT; cdr3_aa: CASRKDSVNTEAFF
j_call: TRBJ2-5; cdr3_length: 14; v_call: TRBV27; d_call: TRBD1; clone_size: many; cdr3_nt: TGTGCCAGCAGTTTACCCGACAGGGAGGAGACCCAGTACTTC; cdr3_aa: CASSLPDREETQYF
j_call: TRBJ1-6; cdr3_length: 16; v_call: TRBV4-3; d_call: .; clone_size: .; cdr3_nt: TGCGCCAGCAGCCAAGACCCCAGGGCTAATAGCTCACCCCTCCACTTT; cdr3_aa: CASSQDPRANSSPLHF
j_call: TRBJ2-1; cdr3_length: 16; v_call: TRBV7-2; d_call: TRBD2; clone_size: .; cdr3_nt: TGTGCCAGCAGCTTAGTTACTAGCGGACCCAACAATGAGCAGTTCTTC; cdr3_aa: CASSLVTSGPNNEQFF
j_call: TRBJ2-2; cdr3_length: 16; v_call: TRBV4-1; d_call: TRBD2; clone_size: .; cdr3_nt: TGCGCCAGCAGCCAAGATCTAGCGGGAGGTTCCGGGGAGCTGCTTTTT; cdr3_aa: CASSQDLAGGSGELLF
j_call: TRBJ1-4; cdr3_length: 14; v_call: TRBV7-9; d_call: .; clone_size: .; cdr3_nt: TGTGCCAGCAGCAACCCTAACGGGGTTGAAAAACTGTTTTTT; cdr3_aa: CASSNPNGVEKLFF
j_call: TRBJ2-7; cdr3_length: 13; v_call: TRBV30; d_call: .; clone_size: .; cdr3_nt: TGTGCCTGGAGTGAGGGGGGAACCTACGAGCAGTACTTC; cdr3_aa: CAWSEGGTYEQYF
j_call: TRBJ1-2; cdr3_length: 13; v_call: TRBV12-3/TRBV12-4; d_call: .; clone_size: .; cdr3_nt: TGTGCCAGCAGCCCGGACAGCCGGTATGGCTACACCTTC; cdr3_aa: CASSPDSRYGYTF
j_call: TRBJ2-7; cdr3_length: 14; v_call: TRBV6-2/TRBV6-3; d_call: TRBD2; clone_size: few; cdr3_nt: TGTGCCAGCAGACCCCCAGCGGGAGGATACGAGCAGTACTTC; cdr3_aa: CASRPPAGGYEQYF
j_call: TRBJ1-1; cdr3_length: 16; v_call: TRBV9; d_call: TRBD1; clone_size: few; cdr3_nt: TGTGCCAGCAGCGAGGGGTCGGGGACAGGGCTCCCTGAAGCTTTCTTT; cdr3_aa: CASSEGSGTGLPEAFF
j_call: TRBJ2-1; cdr3_length: 15; v_call: TRBV5-1; d_call: TRBD1; clone_size: many; cdr3_nt: TGCGCCAGCAGCCCTGGACAGGGCCTCATGGATGAGCAGTTCTTC; cdr3_aa: CASSPGQGLMDEQFF
j_call: TRBJ2-5; cdr3_length: 17; v_call: TRBV29-1; d_call: TRBD2; clone_size: .; cdr3_nt: TGCAGCGTTGAAGATCTAGGCGGGAGAATTAGGTATGGTGAGAAGTTCTTC; cdr3_aa: CSVEDLGGRIRYGEKFF
j_call: TRBJ2-1; cdr3_length: 12; v_call: TRBV20-1; d_call: .; clone_size: .; cdr3_nt: TGCAGTGCGGCGGACCTAGTCGATGAGCAGTTCTTC; cdr3_aa: CSAADLVDEQFF
j_call: TRBJ1-4; cdr3_length: 14; v_call: TRBV7-3; d_call: .; clone_size: .; cdr3_nt: TGTGCCAGCAGCTTAAAGGGAAGGAATGAAAAACTGTTTTTT; cdr3_aa: CASSLKGRNEKLFF
j_call: TRBJ1-6; cdr3_length: 12; v_call: TRBV7-2; d_call: .; clone_size: few; cdr3_nt: TGTGCCAGCAACCTCCTCAATTCACCCCTCCACTTT; cdr3_aa: CASNLLNSPLHF
j_call: TRBJ1-2; cdr3_length: 15; v_call: TRBV7-9; d_call: .; clone_size: few; cdr3_nt: TGTGCCAGCAGCCCCGGGCCTCCTTATAACTATGGCTACACCTTC; cdr3_aa: CASSPGPPYNYGYTF
j_call: TRBJ2-5; cdr3_length: 14; v_call: TRBV2; d_call: .; clone_size: few; cdr3_nt: TGTGCCAGCAGTGTCGACGGTCTCCTAGAGACCCAGTACTTC; cdr3_aa: CASSVDGLLETQYF
j_call: TRBJ2-5; cdr3_length: 16; v_call: TRBV7-2; d_call: TRBD1; clone_size: .; cdr3_nt: TGTGCCAGCAGCTTAATTTGGGACAGGGGACAAGAGACCCAGTACTTC; cdr3_aa: CASSLIWDRGQETQYF
j_call: TRBJ2-7; cdr3_length: 15; v_call: TRBV10-3; d_call: TRBD1; clone_size: few; cdr3_nt: TGTGCCATCAGTGTTCGGCCAGGGGGTGGGTACGAGCAGTACTTC; cdr3_aa: CAISVRPGGGYEQYF
j_call: TRBJ1-3; cdr3_length: 14; v_call: TRBV18; d_call: .; clone_size: .; cdr3_nt: TGTGCCAGCTCACCATGGACTTCTGGAAACACCATATATTTT; cdr3_aa: CASSPWTSGNTIYF
j_call: TRBJ1-6; cdr3_length: 12; v_call: TRBV12-5; d_call: .; clone_size: .; cdr3_nt: TGTGCTAGTGGTTCCCAGGGGACACCCCTCCACTTT; cdr3_aa: CASGSQGTPLHF
j_call: TRBJ2-3; cdr3_length: 14; v_call: TRBV27; d_call: .; clone_size: few; cdr3_nt: TGTGCCAGCTCCGAGGGACTTTACACAGATACGCAGTATTTT; cdr3_aa: CASSEGLYTDTQYF
j_call: TRBJ2-3; cdr3_length: 16; v_call: TRBV5-1; d_call: .; clone_size: few; cdr3_nt: TGCGCCAGCAGTCCGACAGGCGGTCACCCAGCAGATACGCAGTATTTT; cdr3_aa: CASSPTGGHPADTQYF
j_call: TRBJ1-2; cdr3_length: 13; v_call: TRBV20-1; d_call: TRBD1; clone_size: .; cdr3_nt: TGCAGTGCTTCAGAGCAGGGGGCTTTTGGCTACACCTTC; cdr3_aa: CSASEQGAFGYTF
j_call: TRBJ2-7; cdr3_length: 13; v_call: TRBV10-3; d_call: .; clone_size: few; cdr3_nt: TGTGCCATCAGTGACTGGGTCTCCTACGAGCAGTACTTC; cdr3_aa: CAISDWVSYEQYF
j_call: TRBJ2-3; cdr3_length: 14; v_call: TRBV20-1; d_call: .; clone_size: once; cdr3_nt: TGCAGTGCTAGGTTCCAGACTAGCACAGATACGCAGTATTTT; cdr3_aa: CSARFQTSTDTQYF
j_call: TRBJ2-3; cdr3_length: 13; v_call: TRBV20-1; d_call: .; clone_size: .; cdr3_nt: TGCAGTGCGAGCTTACAGGGCACAGATACGCAGTATTTT; cdr3_aa: CSASLQGTDTQYF
j_call: TRBJ2-2; cdr3_length: 16; v_call: TRBV11-2; d_call: .; clone_size: .; cdr3_nt: TGTGCCAGCAGTCCACTTACAGGGTTGAATACCGGGGAGCTGTTTTTT; cdr3_aa: CASSPLTGLNTGELFF
j_call: TRBJ2-3; cdr3_length: 15; v_call: TRBV15; d_call: TRBD2; clone_size: .; cdr3_nt: TGTGCCACCAGCGTCGGGACTAGCGGTCCAGATACGCAGTATTTT; cdr3_aa: CATSVGTSGPDTQYF
j_call: TRBJ2-3; cdr3_length: 14; v_call: TRBV5-1; d_call: .; clone_size: .; cdr3_nt: TGCGCCAGCAGTCCCAGTGGAAGCAATCAGCCCCAGTATTTT; cdr3_aa: CASSPSGSNQPQYF
j_call: TRBJ2-7; cdr3_length: 15; v_call: TRBV10-3; d_call: TRBD2; clone_size: many; cdr3_nt: TGTGCCATCAGCGGGACTAGCGGGAGGGTTCAGGAGCAGTACTTC; cdr3_aa: CAISGTSGRVQEQYF
j_call: TRBJ1-2; cdr3_length: 15; v_call: TRBV5-1; d_call: .; clone_size: .; cdr3_nt: TGCGCCAGCAGCTTGGGGAGACAGCCGAACTATGGCTACACCTTC; cdr3_aa: CASSLGRQPNYGYTF
j_call: TRBJ2-5; cdr3_length: 15; v_call: TRBV24-1; d_call: .; clone_size: .; cdr3_nt: TGTGCCACCGGCTTTGGGCCCAGACAACAAGAGACCCAGTACTTC; cdr3_aa: CATGFGPRQQETQYF
j_call: TRBJ2-3; cdr3_length: 15; v_call: TRBV4-1; d_call: .; clone_size: few; cdr3_nt: TGCGCCAGCAGCCAAGAGGGGGGCCGCACAGATACGCAGTATTTT; cdr3_aa: CASSQEGGRTDTQYF
j_call: TRBJ1-2; cdr3_length: 14; v_call: TRBV2; d_call: .; clone_size: few; cdr3_nt: TGTGCCAGCAGTGAATTGGGACCTAACTATGGCTACACCTTC; cdr3_aa: CASSELGPNYGYTF